This T cell receptor beta chain was sequenced for a study of cytomegalovirus exposure and HLA in healthy donors. The ends lost 1 base at V and 7 bases at J; junction bases unmatched: 0. Germline CDR1 reads MGHRA; CDR2 reads YSYEKL. The CDR3 loop spans 12 amino acids. As for this clone: Its antigen is as yet unknown.

Findings of the study overall: Per a later analysis, roughly 17,000 TCR beta sequences showed association with HLA alleles at 0.05 false discovery rate. Based on reports, TCR beta sequences accurately predicted HLA-A and HLA-B alleles for most subjects.

PCR amplification relied on 60 Vbeta primers (plus 13 Jbeta primers). Method: immunoSEQ multiplex PCR; TCRdb's copy keeps in-frame clones and lacks some. The data include 85,000 or so clones; the top ten clones carry around 1.1%. The chain combines TRBV4-1 with TRBJ1-1; 7 nucleotides agree with TRBD1. The origin of this receptor is a woman aged 30 to 39 in good health and CMV-seronegative. Specimen: PBMCs. The CDR3: CASSQGQGEAFF. The CDR3 DNA is TGCGCCAGCAGCCAAGGACAGGGTGAAGCTTTCTTT.